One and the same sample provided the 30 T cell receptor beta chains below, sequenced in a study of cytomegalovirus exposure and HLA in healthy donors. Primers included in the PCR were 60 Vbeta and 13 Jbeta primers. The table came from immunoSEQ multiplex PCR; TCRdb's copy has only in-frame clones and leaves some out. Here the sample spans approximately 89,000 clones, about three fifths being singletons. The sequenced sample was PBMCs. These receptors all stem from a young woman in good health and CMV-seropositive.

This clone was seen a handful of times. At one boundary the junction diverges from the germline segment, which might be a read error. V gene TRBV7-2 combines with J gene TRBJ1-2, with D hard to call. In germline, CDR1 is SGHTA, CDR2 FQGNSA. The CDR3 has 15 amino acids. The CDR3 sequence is CASGRGAYSNYGYPF. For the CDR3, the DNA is TGTGCCAGCGGGCGGGGAGCTTACTCTAACTATGGCTACCCCTTC.

CDR3 loop: CASSYEANTEAFF. CDR3 in DNA: TGTGCCAGCAGTTACGAGGCGAACACTGAAGCTTTCTTT. The chain joins TRBV6-5 to TRBJ1-1; D remains unclear. The CDR3 is 13 residues long. V was cut by 2 bases and J by 1 base, with 5 bases left in between. Germline-derived CDR1 and CDR2 are MNHEY and SVGAGI.

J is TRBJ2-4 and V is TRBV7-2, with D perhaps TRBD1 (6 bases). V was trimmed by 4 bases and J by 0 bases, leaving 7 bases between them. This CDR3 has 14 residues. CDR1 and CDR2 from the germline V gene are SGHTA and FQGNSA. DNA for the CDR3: TGTGCCAGCAGCTCACAGGGAGCCAAAAACATTCAGTACTTC. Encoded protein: CASSSQGAKNIQYF.

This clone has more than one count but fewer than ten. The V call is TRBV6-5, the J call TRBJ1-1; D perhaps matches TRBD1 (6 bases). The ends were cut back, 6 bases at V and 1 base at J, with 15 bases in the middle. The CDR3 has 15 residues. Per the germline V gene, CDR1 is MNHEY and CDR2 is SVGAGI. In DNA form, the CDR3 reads TGTGCCAGCAGACGAACCAGGGGAGAGAACACTGAAGCTTTCTTT. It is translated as CASRRTRGENTEAFF.

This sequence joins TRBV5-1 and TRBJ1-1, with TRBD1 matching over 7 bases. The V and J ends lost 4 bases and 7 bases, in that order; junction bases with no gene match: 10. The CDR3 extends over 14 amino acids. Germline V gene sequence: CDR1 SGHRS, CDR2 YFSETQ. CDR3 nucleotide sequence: TGCGCCAGCAGCAGAACCCGGGACAGCCATGAAGCTTTCTTT. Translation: CASSRTRDSHEAFF.

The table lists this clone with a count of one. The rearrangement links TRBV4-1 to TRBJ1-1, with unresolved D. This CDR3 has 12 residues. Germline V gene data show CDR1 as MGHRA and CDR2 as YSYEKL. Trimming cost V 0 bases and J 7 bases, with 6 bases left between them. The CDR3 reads CASSQDRSEAFF. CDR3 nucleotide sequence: TGCGCCAGCAGCCAAGATCGGAGTGAAGCTTTCTTT.

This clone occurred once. The CDR3 is CASSVTGGLGTDTQYF. In DNA form, the CDR3 reads TGTGCCAGCAGCGTTACAGGGGGCTTGGGCACAGATACGCAGTATTTT. The chain is built from TRBV9 and TRBJ2-3; 9 bases match TRBD1. The CDR3 has 16 amino acids. Germline V lookup: CDR1 SGDLS, CDR2 YYNGEE. The V segment lost 2 bases and the J segment 1 base; nucleotides outside the gene matches: 5.

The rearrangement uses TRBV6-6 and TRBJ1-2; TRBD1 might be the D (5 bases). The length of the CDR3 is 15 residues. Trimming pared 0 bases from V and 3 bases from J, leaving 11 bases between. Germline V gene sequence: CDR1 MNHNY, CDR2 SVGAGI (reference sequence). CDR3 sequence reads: CASSYSFRGDYGYTF. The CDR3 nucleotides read TGTGCCAGCAGTTACTCCTTTCGGGGGGACTATGGCTACACCTTC.

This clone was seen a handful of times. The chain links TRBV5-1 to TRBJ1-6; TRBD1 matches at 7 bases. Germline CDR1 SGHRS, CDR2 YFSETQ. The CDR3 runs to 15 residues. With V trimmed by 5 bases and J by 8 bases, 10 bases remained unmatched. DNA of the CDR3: TGCGCCAGCAGAAGAGGGACAGATTACGATTCACCCCTCCACTTT. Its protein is CASRRGTDYDSPLHF.

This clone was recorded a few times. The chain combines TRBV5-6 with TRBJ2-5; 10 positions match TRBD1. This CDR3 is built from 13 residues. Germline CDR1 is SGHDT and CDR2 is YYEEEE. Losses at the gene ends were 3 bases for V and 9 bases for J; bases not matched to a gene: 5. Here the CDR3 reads CASSYRDRGAQYF. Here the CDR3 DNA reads TGTGCCAGCAGCTACCGGGACAGGGGTGCCCAGTACTTC.

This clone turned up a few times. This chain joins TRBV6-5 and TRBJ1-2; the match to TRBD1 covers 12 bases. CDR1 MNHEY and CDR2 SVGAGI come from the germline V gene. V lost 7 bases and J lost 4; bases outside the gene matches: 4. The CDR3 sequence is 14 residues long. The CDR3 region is CASKGQGAVYGYTF. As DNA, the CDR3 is TGTGCCAGCAAGGGACAGGGGGCGGTCTATGGCTACACCTTC.

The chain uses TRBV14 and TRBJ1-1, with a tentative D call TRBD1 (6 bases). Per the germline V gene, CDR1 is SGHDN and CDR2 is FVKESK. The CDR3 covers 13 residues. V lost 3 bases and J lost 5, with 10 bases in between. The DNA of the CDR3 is TGTGCCAGCAGCCATTTACAGGGAACTGAAGCTTTCTTT. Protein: CASSHLQGTEAFF.

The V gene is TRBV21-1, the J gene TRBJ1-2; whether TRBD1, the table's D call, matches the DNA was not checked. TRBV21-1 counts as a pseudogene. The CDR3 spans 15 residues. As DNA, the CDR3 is TGTGCCAGCAGCAAAGAGATAGGGGGAATGTGCGGCTACACCTTC. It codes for CASSKEIGGMCGYTF.

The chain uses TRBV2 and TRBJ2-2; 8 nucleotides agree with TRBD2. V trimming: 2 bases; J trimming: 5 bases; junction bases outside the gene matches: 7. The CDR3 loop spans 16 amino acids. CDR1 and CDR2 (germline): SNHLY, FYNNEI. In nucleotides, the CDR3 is TGTGCCAGCAGTGAAATAAGCGGGGGCCCAACCGGGGAGCTGTTTTTT. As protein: CASSEISGGPTGELFF. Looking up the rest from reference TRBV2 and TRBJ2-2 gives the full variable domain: EPEVTQTPSHQVTQMGQEVILRCVPISNHLYFYWYRQILGQKVEFLVSFYNNEISEKSEIFDDQFSVERPDGSNFTLKIRSTKLEDSAMYFCASSEISGGPTGELFFGEGSRLTVL.

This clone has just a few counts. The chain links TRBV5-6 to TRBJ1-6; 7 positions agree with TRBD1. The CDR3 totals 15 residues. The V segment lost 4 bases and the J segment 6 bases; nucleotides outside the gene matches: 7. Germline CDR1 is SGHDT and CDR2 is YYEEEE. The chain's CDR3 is CASSPTGVGNSPLHF. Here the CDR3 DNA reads TGTGCCAGCAGCCCCACAGGGGTAGGTAATTCACCCCTCCACTTT.

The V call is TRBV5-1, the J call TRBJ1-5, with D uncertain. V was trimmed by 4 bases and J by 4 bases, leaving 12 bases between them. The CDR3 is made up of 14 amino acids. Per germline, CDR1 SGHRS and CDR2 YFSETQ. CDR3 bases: TGCGCCAGCAGCCCTGAGGCCCCGAATCAGCCCCAGCATTTT. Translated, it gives CASSPEAPNQPQHF.

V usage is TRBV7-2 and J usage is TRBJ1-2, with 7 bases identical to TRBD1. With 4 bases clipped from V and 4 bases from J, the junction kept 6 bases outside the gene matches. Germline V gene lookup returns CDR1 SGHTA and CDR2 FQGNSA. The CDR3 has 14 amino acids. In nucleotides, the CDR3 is TGTGCCAGCAGCTCTAGGGGGCTCGGCTATGGCTACACCTTC. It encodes CASSSRGLGYGYTF.

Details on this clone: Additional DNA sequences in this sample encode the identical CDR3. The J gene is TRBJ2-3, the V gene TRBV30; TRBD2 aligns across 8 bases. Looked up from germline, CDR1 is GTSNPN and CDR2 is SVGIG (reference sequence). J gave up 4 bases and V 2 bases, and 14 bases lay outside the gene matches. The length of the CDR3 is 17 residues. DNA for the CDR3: TGTGCCTGGAGTAGCTTTGGGACTAGAGGTGGTGCAGATACGCAGTATTTT. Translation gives CAWSSFGTRGGADTQYF.

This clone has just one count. CDR3 nucleotide sequence: TGTGCCAGCAGCATCGGGACAGGAGGGCTTGGGGGCGCCTACGAGCAGTACTTC. This encodes CASSIGTGGLGGAYEQYF. V is TRBV21-1 and J is TRBJ2-7; TRBD1, the table's D call, lacks a check against the DNA. TRBV21-1 is tagged as a pseudogene. This CDR3 is 18 amino acids long.

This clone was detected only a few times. The CDR3 bases are TGTGCCACCAGGACAGGGGGCGCGGTTGGCTACACCTTC. Protein sequence: CATRTGGAVGYTF. The rearrangement joins TRBV28 to TRBJ1-2, with 11 bases identical to TRBD1. V lost 10 bases, J lost 7 bases, and 8 bases stayed unmatched. The CDR3 totals 13 residues. The germline gives CDR1 MDHEN, CDR2 SYDVKM.

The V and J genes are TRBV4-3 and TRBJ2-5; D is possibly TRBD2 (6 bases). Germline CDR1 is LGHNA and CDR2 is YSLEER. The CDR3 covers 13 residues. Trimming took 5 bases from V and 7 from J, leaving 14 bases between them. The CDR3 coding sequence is TGCGCCAGCAGCTCCGGTCGGGGGACGACCCAGTACTTC. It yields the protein CASSSGRGTTQYF.

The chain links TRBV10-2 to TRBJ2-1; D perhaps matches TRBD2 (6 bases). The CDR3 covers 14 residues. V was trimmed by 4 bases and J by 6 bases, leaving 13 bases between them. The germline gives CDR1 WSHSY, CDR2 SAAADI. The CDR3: CASSGQDYSNEQFF. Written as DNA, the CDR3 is TGCGCCAGCAGTGGTCAGGACTACTCCAATGAGCAGTTCTTC.

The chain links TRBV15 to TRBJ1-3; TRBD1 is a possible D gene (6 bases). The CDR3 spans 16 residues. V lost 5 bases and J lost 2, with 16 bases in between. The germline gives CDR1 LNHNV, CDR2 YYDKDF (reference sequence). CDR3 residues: CATSAQGRVAGNTIYF. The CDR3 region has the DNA TGTGCCACCAGCGCGCAGGGGAGGGTGGCTGGAAACACCATATATTTT.

The CDR3 DNA is TGTGCCAGCAGCTTAACGGTCCAGGGGGCGGAAGCAGGGGAGCTGTTTTTT. Translation: CASSLTVQGAEAGELFF. This rearrangement joins TRBV7-3 to TRBJ2-2; 8 bases map to TRBD1. The CDR3 runs to 17 residues. V dropped 0 bases and J dropped 8; count of bases not matched to a gene: 11. Per the germline V gene, CDR1 is SGHTA and CDR2 is FQGTGA.

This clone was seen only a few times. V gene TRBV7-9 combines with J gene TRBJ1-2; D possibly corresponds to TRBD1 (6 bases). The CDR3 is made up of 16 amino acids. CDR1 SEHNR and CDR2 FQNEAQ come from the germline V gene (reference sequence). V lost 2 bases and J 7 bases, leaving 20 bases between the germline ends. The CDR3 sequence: CASSLSTAWDTGGYTF. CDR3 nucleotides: TGTGCCAGCAGCTTATCGACAGCCTGGGACACGGGTGGCTACACCTTC. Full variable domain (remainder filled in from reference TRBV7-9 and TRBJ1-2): DTGVSQNPRHKITKRGQNVTFRCDPISEHNRLYWYRQTLGQGPEFLTYFQNEAQLEKSRLLSDRFSAERPKGSFSTLEIQRTEQGDSAMYLCASSLSTAWDTGGYTFGSGTRLTVV.

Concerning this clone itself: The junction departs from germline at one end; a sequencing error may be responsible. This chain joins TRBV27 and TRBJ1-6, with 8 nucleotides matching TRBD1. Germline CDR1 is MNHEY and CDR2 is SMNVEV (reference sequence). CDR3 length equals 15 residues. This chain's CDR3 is CASSRQGWDNPPLHF. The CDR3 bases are TGTGCCAGCAGTCGACAGGGGTGGGATAATCCACCCCTCCACTTT.

CDR3 DNA sequence: TGTGCCTGGAGTCGGGGGAGGGGGATCACAGATACGCAGTATTTT. This sequence encodes CAWSRGRGITDTQYF. The chain employs TRBV30 and TRBJ2-3, with D maybe TRBD2 (7 bases). Trimming left V 2 bases short and J 2 bases short, with 14 bases between. In germline, CDR1 is GTSNPN, CDR2 SVGIG (reference sequence). The length of the CDR3 is 15 residues.

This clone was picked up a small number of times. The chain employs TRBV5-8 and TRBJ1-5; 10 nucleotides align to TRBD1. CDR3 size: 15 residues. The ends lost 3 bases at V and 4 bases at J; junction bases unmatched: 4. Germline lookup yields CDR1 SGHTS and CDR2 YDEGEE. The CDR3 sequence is CASSSWTGGNQPQHF. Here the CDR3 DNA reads TGTGCCAGCAGCTCTTGGACAGGGGGTAATCAGCCCCAGCATTTT.

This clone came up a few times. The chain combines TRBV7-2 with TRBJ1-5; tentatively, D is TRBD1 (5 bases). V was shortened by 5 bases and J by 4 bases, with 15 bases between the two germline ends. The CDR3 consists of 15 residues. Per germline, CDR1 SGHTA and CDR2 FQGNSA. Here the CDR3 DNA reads TGTGCCAGCAGCCAAAGGGGCGGTGGGAATCAGCCCCAGCATTTT. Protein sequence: CASSQRGGGNQPQHF.

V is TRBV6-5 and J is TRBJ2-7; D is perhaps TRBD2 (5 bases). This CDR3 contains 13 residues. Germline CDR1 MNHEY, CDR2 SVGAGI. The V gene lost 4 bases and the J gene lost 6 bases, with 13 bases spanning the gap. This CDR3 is CASSLRVTVEQYF. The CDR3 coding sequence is TGTGCCAGCAGTTTGCGGGTCACAGTCGAGCAGTACTTC.